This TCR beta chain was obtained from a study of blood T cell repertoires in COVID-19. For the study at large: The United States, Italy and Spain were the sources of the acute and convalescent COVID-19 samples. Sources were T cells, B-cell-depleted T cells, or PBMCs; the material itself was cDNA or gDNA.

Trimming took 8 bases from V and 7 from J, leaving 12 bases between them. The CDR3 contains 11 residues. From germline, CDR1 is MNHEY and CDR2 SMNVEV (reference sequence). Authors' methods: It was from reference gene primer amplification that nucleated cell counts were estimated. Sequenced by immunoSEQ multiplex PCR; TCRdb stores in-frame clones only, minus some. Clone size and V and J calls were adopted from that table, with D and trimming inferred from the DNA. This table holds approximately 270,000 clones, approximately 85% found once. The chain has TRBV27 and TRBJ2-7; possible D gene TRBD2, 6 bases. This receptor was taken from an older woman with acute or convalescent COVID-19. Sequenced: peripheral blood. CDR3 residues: CASGRGWEQYF. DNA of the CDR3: TGTGCCAGCGGTCGGGGGTGGGAGCAGTACTTC.